A single sample gave rise to the 19 T cell receptor beta chains below, sequenced in a study of T cells in Graves' hyperthyroidism and ophthalmopathy. RNA transcripts were the template for amplifying TCR beta CDR3 regions. HTBI primers were the set used in a first-round RT-PCR of the TCR CDR3. TCRdb re-called the multiplex PCR reads through MiXCR, storing one row per CDR3 protein. Among under 200,000 distinct CDR3 sequences, 9.4% were seen once, and the ten largest hold around 20%. Specimen: blood. Receptor source: a woman aged 18-29 years with Graves' hyperthyroidism that later progressed to Graves' ophthalmopathy.

At least ten counts were recorded for this clonotype. The rearrangement links TRBV28 to TRBJ1-5, with D possibly matching TRBD1 (5 bases). The V gene's germline CDR1 is MDHEN and CDR2 SYDVKM. The CDR3 loop spans 15 amino acids. Trimming cost V 1 base and J 2 bases, with 9 bases left between them. CDR3 protein: CASSLFLQGNQPQHF. As DNA, the CDR3 is TGTGCCAGCAGTTTATTCTTACAGGGCAATCAGCCCCAGCATTTT.

This clonotype was counted only a few times. A much larger clone differs by one base, so this may be a read error. CDR3 amino acids: CVSSLDIIRSNQPQHF. DNA of the CDR3: TGTGTCAGCAGCTTAGATATCATTAGAAGCAATCAGCCCCAGCATTTT. This chain uses TRBV11-3 with TRBJ1-5; D call uncertain. CDR3 size: 16 residues. In germline, CDR1 is SGHNT, CDR2 YENEEA.

At least ten counts were recorded for this clonotype. The chain employs TRBV5-8 and TRBJ1-1, with TRBD1 identical over 8 bases. The ends lost 5 bases at V and 1 base at J; junction bases unmatched: 10. The CDR3 covers 16 residues. Germline lookup yields CDR1 SGHTS and CDR2 YDEGEE. The CDR3 reads CASRNYQGAENTEAFF. The CDR3 coding sequence is TGTGCCAGCAGAAACTACCAGGGGGCTGAGAACACTGAAGCTTTCTTT.

In the case of this clonotype: A much more abundant neighbour one base away suggests this may be a read error. V usage is TRBV28 and J usage is TRBJ1-1; no firm D call. This CDR3 spans 11 amino acids. V lost 6 bases to trimming and J lost 6 bases, with 8 bases between them. Per the germline V gene, CDR1 is MDHEN and CDR2 is SYDVKM. This CDR3 is CASRAEAEAFF. The CDR3 bases are TGTGCCAGCAGGGCGGAGGCTGAAGCTTTCTTT.

The chain carries TRBV6-6 and TRBJ1-4; D remains ambiguous. The CDR3 loop spans 15 amino acids. The germline gives CDR1 MNHNY, CDR2 SVGAGI (reference sequence). Trimming removed 2 bases at V and 4 bases at J, with 11 bases between. The DNA of the CDR3 is TGTGCCAGCAGTTACCTCTCGGGATTTAATGAAAAACTGTTTTTT. As protein: CASSYLSGFNEKLFF.

This clonotype was counted ten times or more. V and J are TRBV28 and TRBJ2-2; 7 bases map to TRBD1. Per the germline V gene, CDR1 is MDHEN and CDR2 is SYDVKM. The CDR3 has 17 residues. Trimming at V came to 3 bases and at J to 4 bases, leaving 11 bases not matched to a gene. CDR3 sequence (DNA): TGTGCCAGCAGTTTCGACCCGGGACAGCTTTTCACCGGGGAGCTGTTTTTT. Its translation: CASSFDPGQLFTGELFF.

This clonotype was detected only a few times. The V and J genes are TRBV19 and TRBJ1-5; D gene unclear. V was clipped by 7 bases and J by 3 bases, with 10 bases between them. This CDR3 is 13 amino acids long. The germline V gene encodes CDR1 LNHDA and CDR2 SQIVND (reference sequence). Here the CDR3 reads CASKGDTNQPQHF. The DNA of the CDR3 is TGTGCCAGTAAAGGAGACACCAATCAGCCCCAGCATTTT.

This clonotype was observed at least ten times. The chain combines TRBV19 with TRBJ1-2, with 12 positions matching TRBD1. CDR1 LNHDA and CDR2 SQIVND come from the germline V gene (reference sequence). With V trimmed by 3 bases and J by 5 bases, 10 bases remained unmatched. This CDR3 spans 17 amino acids. For the CDR3, the DNA is TGTGCCAGTAGTATCCCGGGACAGGGGGCGCGAGGATATGGCTACACCTTC. This translates into CASSIPGQGARGYGYTF.

This clonotype was counted many times. This rearrangement joins TRBV3-1 to TRBJ2-1; 15 bases are a match to TRBD2. The CDR3 is made up of 19 amino acids. In germline, CDR1 is LGHDT, CDR2 YNNKEL (reference sequence). After removal of 3 bases from V and 2 bases from J, the junction contained 8 bases not matched to a gene. CDR3 protein: CASSHGLAGGQRTYNEQFF. CDR3 nucleotide sequence: TGTGCCAGCAGCCATGGACTAGCGGGAGGGCAGAGGACCTACAATGAGCAGTTCTTC.

Concerning this clonotype itself: A much larger clone sits a single nucleotide away, making a read error possible. This sequence joins TRBV10-1 and TRBJ1-6; maybe TRBD1 (5 bases). The germline V and J ends were trimmed by 1 base and 11 bases, with 12 bases remaining between them. The length of the CDR3 is 14 residues. Germline-derived CDR1 and CDR2 are WNHNN and SYGVQD (reference sequence). CDR3 bases: TGCGCCAGCAGTGAGTTGGGGGAACGGCCACCCCTCCACTTT. This translates into CASSELGERPPLHF.

As to this clonotype: The junction does not match germline at one end; this may be a read error. The chain employs TRBV19 and TRBJ2-7, with a weak D call TRBD1 (5 bases). Germline CDR1 LNHDA, CDR2 SQIVND (reference sequence). The CDR3 totals 15 residues. Here the CDR3 DNA reads TGCGCCAGTAGTGTTGGACAAACGAGCTCCTACGAGCAGTACTTC. It is translated as CASSVGQTSSYEQYF.

In this sample, this clonotype turned up many times. The chain carries TRBV15 and TRBJ1-1; maybe TRBD1 (6 bases). The V gene's germline CDR1 is LNHNV and CDR2 YYDKDF (reference sequence). The CDR3 runs to 18 residues. Trimming took off 1 base at V and 3 bases at J, with 21 bases between the two ends. The CDR3 sequence is CATSRGATGGDADTEAFF. The CDR3 DNA is TGTGCCACCAGCAGAGGGGCGACAGGAGGGGATGCTGACACTGAAGCTTTCTTT.

The CDR3 sequence: CASSFSPGLAADTQYF. DNA of the CDR3: TGTGCCAGCAGTTTTAGCCCCGGACTAGCGGCAGATACGCAGTATTTT. This chain links TRBV11-2 with TRBJ2-3; 10 bases are shared with TRBD2. Germline V lookup: CDR1 SGHAT, CDR2 FQNNGV. The trim removed 6 bases at V and 4 bases at J, leaving 10 bases unmatched. The CDR3 has 16 residues. The full variable domain, in which reference TRBV11-2 and TRBJ2-3 provide the parts outside the CDR3, is EAGVAQSPRYKIIEKRQSVAFWCNPISGHATLYWYQQILGQGPKLLIQFQNNGVVDDSQLPKDRFSAERLKGVDSTLKIQPAKLEDSAVYLCASSFSPGLAADTQYFGPGTRLTVL.

This clonotype showed up many times. The J gene is TRBJ2-5, the V gene TRBV20-1; a possible D gene is TRBD1 (5 bases). Trimming stripped 6 bases from V and 9 bases from J, with 23 bases between. The germline CDR1 and CDR2 sequences are DFQATT and SNEGSKA (reference sequence). The CDR3 runs to 14 residues. The CDR3 spells CSAGLQGSSVPQYF. The DNA for the CDR3 is TGCAGTGCGGGGTTGCAGGGTTCTTCGGTGCCCCAGTACTTC.

Many counts were recorded for this clonotype. The chain has TRBV5-1 and TRBJ1-2, with D unclear. V lost 4 bases, J lost 4 bases, and 14 bases lay in between. Germline lookup yields CDR1 SGHRS and CDR2 YFSETQ. The length of the CDR3 is 14 residues. In DNA form, the CDR3 reads TGCGCCAGCAGCGACTCTACAAGCACCTATGGCTACACCTTC. Translating gives CASSDSTSTYGYTF.

This clonotype was counted many times. The chain has TRBV11-1 and TRBJ1-1; possible D gene TRBD1, 6 bases. The CDR3 is 14 residues long. CDR1 is SGHAT and CDR2 is FQDESV in the germline V gene (reference sequence). V gave up 5 bases and J gave up 0 bases, with 10 bases separating them. CDR3 sequence (DNA): TGTGCCAGCAGCCTGGGACATATGAACACTGAAGCTTTCTTT. Its protein is CASSLGHMNTEAFF.

This clonotype was recorded at least ten times. The chain is built from TRBV11-2 and TRBJ1-4; 7 bases align to TRBD1. Germline CDR1 reads SGHAT; CDR2 reads FQNNGV. With V trimmed by 1 base and J by 8 bases, 13 bases remained unmatched. This CDR3 is 17 amino acids long. In DNA form, the CDR3 reads TGTGCCAGCAGCTTAGTAGGTTTCGGACAGGCGGACGAAAAACTGTTTTTT. Its translation: CASSLVGFGQADEKLFF.

There are many counts of this clonotype. This rearrangement joins TRBV28 to TRBJ2-7; 8 bases map to TRBD2. Germline CDR1 MDHEN, CDR2 SYDVKM. Trimming at V came to 1 base and at J to 3 bases, leaving 5 bases not matched to a gene. The length of the CDR3 is 15 residues. CDR3 DNA: TGTGCCAGCAGTTTATTAGCGGGGAAACTCTACGAGCAGTACTTC. Translating gives CASSLLAGKLYEQYF.

In its sample, this clonotype was seen many times. The chain employs TRBV28 and TRBJ1-5; the D is unclear. Trimming took off 6 bases at V and 6 bases at J, with 12 bases between the two ends. Per the germline V gene, CDR1 is MDHEN and CDR2 is SYDVKM. The CDR3 has 13 residues. The CDR3 sequence: CASSAIRGQPQHF. The CDR3 nucleotides read TGTGCCAGCAGCGCGATTCGCGGTCAGCCCCAGCATTTT.